This TCR beta chain was sequenced in a study of CD8+ T cells in alopecia areata. Following RNA extraction, reverse transcription yielded cDNA that acted as the sequencing template. TCRdb's table, derived via immunoSEQ multiplex PCR, lists solely in-frame clones and lacks some. The sample lists under 350,000 clones; 58% were seen once. Germline V gene lookup returns CDR1 SEHNR and CDR2 FQNEAQ (reference sequence). This CDR3 spans 16 amino acids. With 1 base removed from V and 2 bases from J, the gap between germline ends came to 12 bases. Treatment reported: oral pan-JAK inhibitor, 5-10 mg twice daily.

The source was CD4+ T cells sorted from blood, collected at week 24, from a patient treated with tofacitinib. The rearrangement joins TRBV7-9 to TRBJ1-5; tentative D call: TRBD1 (6 bases). The sequence was obtained from a human donor with alopecia areata. The DNA of the CDR3 is TGTGCCAGCAGCTTAGGTACAGGGTCAGGCAATCAGCCCCAGCATTTT. It encodes CASSLGTGSGNQPQHF.